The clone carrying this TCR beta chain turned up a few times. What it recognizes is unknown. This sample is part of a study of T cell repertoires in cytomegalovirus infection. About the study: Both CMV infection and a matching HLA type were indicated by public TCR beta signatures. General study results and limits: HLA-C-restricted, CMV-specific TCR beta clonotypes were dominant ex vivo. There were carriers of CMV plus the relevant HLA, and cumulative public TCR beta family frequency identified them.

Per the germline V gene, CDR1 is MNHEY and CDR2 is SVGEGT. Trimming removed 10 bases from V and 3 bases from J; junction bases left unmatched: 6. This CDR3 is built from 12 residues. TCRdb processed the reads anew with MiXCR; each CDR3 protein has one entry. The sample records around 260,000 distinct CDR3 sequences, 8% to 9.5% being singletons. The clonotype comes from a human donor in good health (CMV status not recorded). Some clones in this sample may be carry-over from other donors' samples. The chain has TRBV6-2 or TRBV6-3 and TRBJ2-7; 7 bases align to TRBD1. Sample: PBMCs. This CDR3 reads CAIRDSVYEQYF. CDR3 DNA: TGTGCCATCCGGGACAGCGTCTACGAGCAGTACTTC.